This T cell receptor (beta chain) was sequenced for a study of regulatory T cells in long-lasting Graves disease. Overall study findings and caveats: Persistent cases of Graves' showed reduced TCR diversity relative to newly diagnosed patients.

Building the TCR beta libraries relied on iRepertoire HTBI primers, and CDR3 regions underwent Arm-PCR. MiXCR, applied by TCRdb to the multiplex PCR reads, yields one record per CDR3 protein. The sample lists fewer than 550,000 distinct CDR3 sequences, roughly 21% seen once, with around 7% in the top ten. Time point given: persistent/refractory GD, antithyroid drugs over 5 years with positive TRAb. Isolated PBMC RNA provided the starting material for the TCR library. CDR3 length equals 15 residues. V was shortened by 4 bases and J by 1 base, with 13 bases between the two germline ends. CDR1 MGHDK and CDR2 SYGVNS come from the germline V gene. This clonotype was seen more than once but under ten times. What it recognizes is unknown.

The chain joins TRBV25-1 to TRBJ1-1; D gene unclear. Sequenced material: peripheral blood mononuclear cells (PBMCs), taken when the disease was refractory, from a patient treated with antithyroid drugs. The sequence was collected from a female donor with Graves disease. Here the CDR3 DNA reads TGTGCCAGCAGTGCCAACGGGATACCGAACACTGAAGCTTTCTTT. This sequence encodes CASSANGIPNTEAFF.